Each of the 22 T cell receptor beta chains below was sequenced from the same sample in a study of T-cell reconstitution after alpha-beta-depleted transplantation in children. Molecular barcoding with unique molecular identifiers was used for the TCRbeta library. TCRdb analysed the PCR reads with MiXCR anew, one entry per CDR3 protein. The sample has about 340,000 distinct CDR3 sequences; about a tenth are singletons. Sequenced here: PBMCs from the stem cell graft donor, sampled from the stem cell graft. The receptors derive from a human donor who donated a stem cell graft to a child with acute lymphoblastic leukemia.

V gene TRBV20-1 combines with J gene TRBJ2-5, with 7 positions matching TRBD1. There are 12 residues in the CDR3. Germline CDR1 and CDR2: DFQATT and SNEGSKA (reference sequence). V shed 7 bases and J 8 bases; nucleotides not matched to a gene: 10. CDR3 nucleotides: TGCAGTGGGGGGACAGTTGGAGAAACCCAGTACTTC. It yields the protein CSGGTVGETQYF.

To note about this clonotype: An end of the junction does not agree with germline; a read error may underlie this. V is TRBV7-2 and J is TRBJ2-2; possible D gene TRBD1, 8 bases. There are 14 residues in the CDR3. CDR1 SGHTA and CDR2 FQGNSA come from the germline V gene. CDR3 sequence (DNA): TGTGCCAGCAGAGGACAGGGAGGGACCGGGGACCTGTTTTTT. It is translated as CASRGQGGTGDLFF.

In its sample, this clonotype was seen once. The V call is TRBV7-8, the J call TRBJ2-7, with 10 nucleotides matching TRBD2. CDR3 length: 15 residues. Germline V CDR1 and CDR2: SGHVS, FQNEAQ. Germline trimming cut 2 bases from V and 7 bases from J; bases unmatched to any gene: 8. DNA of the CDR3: TGTGCCAGCAGCTTAAGTACTAGCGGGGTCTGGGAGCAGTACTTC. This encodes CASSLSTSGVWEQYF.

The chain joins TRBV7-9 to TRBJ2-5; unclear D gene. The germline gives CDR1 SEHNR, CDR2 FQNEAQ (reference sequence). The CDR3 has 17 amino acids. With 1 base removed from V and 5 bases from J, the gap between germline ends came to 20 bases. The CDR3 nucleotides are TGTGCCAGCAGCTTAGGTTTCAGGTCGAGGCTGCACGAGACCCAGTACTTC. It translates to CASSLGFRSRLHETQYF.

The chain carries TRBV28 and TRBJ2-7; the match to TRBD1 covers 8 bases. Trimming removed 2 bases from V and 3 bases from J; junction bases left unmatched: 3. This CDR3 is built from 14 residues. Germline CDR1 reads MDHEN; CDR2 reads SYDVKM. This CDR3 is CASSLPDRDYEQYF. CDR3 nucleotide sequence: TGTGCCAGCAGTTTACCGGACAGGGACTACGAGCAGTACTTC.

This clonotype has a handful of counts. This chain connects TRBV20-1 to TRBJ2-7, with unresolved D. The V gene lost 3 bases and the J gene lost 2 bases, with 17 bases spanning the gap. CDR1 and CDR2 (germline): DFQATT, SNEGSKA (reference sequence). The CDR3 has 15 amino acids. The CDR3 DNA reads TGCAGTGCTAGCCGCAACAGCGTAATAGCCTACGAGCAGTACTTC. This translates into CSASRNSVIAYEQYF.

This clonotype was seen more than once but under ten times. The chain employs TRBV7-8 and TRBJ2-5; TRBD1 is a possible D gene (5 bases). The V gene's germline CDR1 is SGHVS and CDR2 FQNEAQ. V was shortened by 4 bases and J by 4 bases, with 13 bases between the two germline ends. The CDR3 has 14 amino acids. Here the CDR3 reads CASSSSGLRETQYF. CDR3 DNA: TGTGCCAGCAGCTCCTCAGGGTTGCGAGAGACCCAGTACTTC. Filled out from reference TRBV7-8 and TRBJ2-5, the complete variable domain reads GAGVSQSPRYKVAKRGQDVALRCDPISGHVSLFWYQQALGQGPEFLTYFQNEAQLDKSGLPSDRFFAERPEGSVSTLKIQRTQQEDSAVYLCASSSSGLRETQYFGPGTRLLVL.

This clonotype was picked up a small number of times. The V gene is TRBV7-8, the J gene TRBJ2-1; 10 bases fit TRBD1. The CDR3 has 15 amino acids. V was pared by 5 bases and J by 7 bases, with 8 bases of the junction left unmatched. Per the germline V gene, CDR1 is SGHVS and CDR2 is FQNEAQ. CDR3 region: CASSPRDRGRNEQFF. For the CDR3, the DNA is TGTGCCAGCAGCCCCCGGGACAGGGGAAGGAATGAGCAGTTCTTC.

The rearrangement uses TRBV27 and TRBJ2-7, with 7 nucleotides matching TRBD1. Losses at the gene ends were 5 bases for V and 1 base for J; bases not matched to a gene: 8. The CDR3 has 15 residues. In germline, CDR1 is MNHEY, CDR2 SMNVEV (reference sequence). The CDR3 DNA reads TGTGCCAGCAGTATCTCGACAGGGTTATCCTACGAGCAGTACTTC. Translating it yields CASSISTGLSYEQYF.

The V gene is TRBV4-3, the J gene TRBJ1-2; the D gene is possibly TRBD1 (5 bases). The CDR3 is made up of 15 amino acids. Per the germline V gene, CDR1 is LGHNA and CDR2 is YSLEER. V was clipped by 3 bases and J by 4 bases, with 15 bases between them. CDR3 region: CASSQGNSGLYGYTF. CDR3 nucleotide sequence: TGCGCCAGCAGCCAGGGGAATTCGGGACTCTATGGCTACACCTTC.

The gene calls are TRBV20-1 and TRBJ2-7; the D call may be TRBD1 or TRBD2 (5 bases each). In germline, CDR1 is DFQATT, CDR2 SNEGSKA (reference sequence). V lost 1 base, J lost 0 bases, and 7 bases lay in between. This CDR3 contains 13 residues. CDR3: CSARAGRSYEQYF. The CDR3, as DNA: TGCAGTGCTAGAGCGGGGCGCTCCTACGAGCAGTACTTC.

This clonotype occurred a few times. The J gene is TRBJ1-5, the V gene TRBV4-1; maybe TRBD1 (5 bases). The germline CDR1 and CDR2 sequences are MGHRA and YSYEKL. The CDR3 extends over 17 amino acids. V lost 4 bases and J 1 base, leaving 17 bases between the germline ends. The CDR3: CASSRVVGGSSNQPQHF. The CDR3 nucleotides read TGCGCCAGCAGCCGGGTGGTCGGGGGGTCGAGCAATCAGCCCCAGCATTTT.

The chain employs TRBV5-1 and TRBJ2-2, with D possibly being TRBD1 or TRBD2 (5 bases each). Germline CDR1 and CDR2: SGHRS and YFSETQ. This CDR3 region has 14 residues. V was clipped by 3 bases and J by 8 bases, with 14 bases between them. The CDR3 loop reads CASSWGTGVGELFF. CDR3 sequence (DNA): TGCGCCAGCAGCTGGGGGACGGGCGTTGGGGAGCTGTTTTTT.

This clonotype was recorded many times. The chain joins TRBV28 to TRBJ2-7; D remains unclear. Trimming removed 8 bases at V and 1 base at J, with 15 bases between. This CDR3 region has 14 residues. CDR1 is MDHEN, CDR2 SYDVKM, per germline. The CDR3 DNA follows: TGTGCCAGCTCCCCTTGGGCAGGTTCCTACGAGCAGTACTTC. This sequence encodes CASSPWAGSYEQYF.

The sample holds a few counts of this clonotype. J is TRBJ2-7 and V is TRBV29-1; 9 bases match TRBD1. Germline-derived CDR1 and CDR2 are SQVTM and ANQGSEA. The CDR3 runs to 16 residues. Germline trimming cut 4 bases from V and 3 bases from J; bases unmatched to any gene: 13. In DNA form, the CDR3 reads TGCAGCGTTGGGGGCCGGACAGGGGATTTCGACTACGAGCAGTACTTC. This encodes CSVGGRTGDFDYEQYF.

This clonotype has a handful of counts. CDR3 loop: CASSSSNEYEQYF. The CDR3 nucleotides read TGTGCCAGCAGCTCCTCAAACGAATACGAGCAGTACTTC. The J gene is TRBJ2-7, the V gene TRBV7-2; D gene uncertain. The CDR3 runs 13 residues. Germline V lookup: CDR1 SGHTA, CDR2 FQGNSA. Trimming took 4 bases from V and 4 from J, leaving 11 bases between them. The full variable domain, rest sourced from reference TRBV7-2 and TRBJ2-7, is GAGVSQSPSNKVTEKGKDVELRCDPISGHTALYWYRQSLGQGLEFLIYFQGNSAPDKSGLPSDRFSAERTGGSVSTLTIQRTQQEDSAVYLCASSSSNEYEQYFGPGTRLTVT.

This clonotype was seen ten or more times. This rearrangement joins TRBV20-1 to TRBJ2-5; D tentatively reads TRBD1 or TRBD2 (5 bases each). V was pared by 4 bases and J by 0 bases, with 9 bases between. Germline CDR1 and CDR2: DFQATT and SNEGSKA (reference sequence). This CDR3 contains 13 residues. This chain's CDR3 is CSAKGTYQETQYF. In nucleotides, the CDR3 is TGCAGTGCTAAAGGGACGTACCAAGAGACCCAGTACTTC.

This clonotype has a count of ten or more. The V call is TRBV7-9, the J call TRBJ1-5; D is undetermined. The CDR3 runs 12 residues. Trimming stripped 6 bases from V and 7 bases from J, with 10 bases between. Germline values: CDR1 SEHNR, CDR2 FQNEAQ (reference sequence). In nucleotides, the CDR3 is TGTGCCAGCAGTCCTGAGGGACAGCCCCAGCATTTT. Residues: CASSPEGQPQHF.

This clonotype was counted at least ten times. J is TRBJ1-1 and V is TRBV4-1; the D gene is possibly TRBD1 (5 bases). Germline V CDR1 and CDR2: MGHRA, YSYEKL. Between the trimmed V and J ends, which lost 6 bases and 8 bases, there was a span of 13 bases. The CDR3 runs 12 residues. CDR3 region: CASSAGVREAFF. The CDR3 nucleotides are TGCGCCAGCAGTGCGGGGGTGCGGGAAGCTTTCTTT.

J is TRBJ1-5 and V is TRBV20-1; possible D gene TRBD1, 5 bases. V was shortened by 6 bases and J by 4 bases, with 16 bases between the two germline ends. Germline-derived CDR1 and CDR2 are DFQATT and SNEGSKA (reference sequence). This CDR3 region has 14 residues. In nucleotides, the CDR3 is TGCAGTGCAAGCCGGGGCCCAAGGAATCAGCCCCAGCATTTT. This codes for CSASRGPRNQPQHF.

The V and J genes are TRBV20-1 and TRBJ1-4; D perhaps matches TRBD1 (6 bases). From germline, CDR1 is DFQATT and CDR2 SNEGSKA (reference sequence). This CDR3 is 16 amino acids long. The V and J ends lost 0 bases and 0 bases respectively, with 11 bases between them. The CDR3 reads CSARDSRGATNEKLFF. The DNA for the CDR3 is TGCAGTGCTAGAGATTCCAGGGGAGCAACTAATGAAAAACTGTTTTTT.

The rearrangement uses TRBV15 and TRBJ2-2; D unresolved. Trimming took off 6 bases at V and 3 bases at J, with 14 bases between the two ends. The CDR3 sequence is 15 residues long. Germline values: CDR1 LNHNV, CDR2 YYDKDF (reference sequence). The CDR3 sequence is CATSLSLRDTGELFF. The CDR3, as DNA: TGTGCCACCAGTTTGAGTCTACGGGACACCGGGGAGCTGTTTTTT. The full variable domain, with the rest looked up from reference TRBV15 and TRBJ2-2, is DAMVIQNPRYQVTQFGKPVTLSCSQTLNHNVMYWYQQKSSQAPKLLFHYYDKDFNNEADTPDNFQSRRPNTSFCFLDIRSPGLGDTAMYLCATSLSLRDTGELFFGEGSRLTVL.